This T cell receptor beta chain appears in the sequencing data of a study of T cell responses to AZD1222 COVID-19 vaccine. Profiling relied on immunoSEQ multiplex PCR, and the TCRdb table lists in-frame clones only, not all of them. Of over 130,000 clones listed, 93% are singletons. The length of the CDR3 is 15 residues. Trimming at V came to 1 base and at J to 5 bases, leaving 3 bases not matched to a gene. CDR1 LNHDA and CDR2 SQIVND come from the germline V gene (reference sequence). This clone has just one count. Its specificity is unknown. Study outcomes and limitations: The donors showed a predominance of white British ancestry and of females, with possible underestimation of clonal diversity. Reports say nearly half of spike-specific TCRs go after unmutated variant regions. Just a handful of AZD1222 recipients tested seropositive at baseline.

The source of this sequence is an adult in good health. V is TRBV19 and J is TRBJ2-5; 11 bases line up with TRBD1. The sample consisted of peripheral blood, taken on day 0 of AZD1222 vaccination. The CDR3 spells CASSIGTGGDETQYF. The CDR3 DNA reads TGTGCCAGTAGTATAGGGACAGGGGGCGACGAGACCCAGTACTTC.